A selection of T cell receptor beta chains follows, all from one sample in a study of shared clonotypes between healthy human individuals. Assay used: immunoSEQ multiplex PCR; TCRdb lists only in-frame clones, some missing. The profile covers about 660,000 clones, with roughly 70% appearing a single time and roughly 1.7% taken by the ten largest. The specimen was memory CD4+ T cells sorted from blood. Receptor source: a young woman in good health. CDR3s include the opening cysteine and the closing phenylalanine or tryptophan. The order of the fields is clone size, J gene, D gene, V gene, CDR3 DNA, CDR3 protein. The D gene is left open where the match is weak. Size tells how often a clone was seen (once, few, many) or the class of an expanded clone, and some rows leave it out.

-,TRBJ2-1,-,TRBV27,TGTGCCAGCAGTTTAGCGGGCCCCTACAATGAGCAGTTCTTC,CASSLAGPYNEQFF
-,TRBJ1-3,-,TRBV4-1,TGCGCCAGCAGCCAAGAGGGGCGGGTGTGGACCTCTTCTGGAAACACCATATATTTT,CASSQEGRVWTSSGNTIYF
few,TRBJ1-4,-,TRBV10-3,TGTGCCATCTGGGACCTCGGGGAGGAAAAACTGTTTTTT,CAIWDLGEEKLFF
once,TRBJ2-7,-,TRBV7-2,TGTGCCAGCAGCCCCCCCCCGGACCGGAATAGGGACGAGCAGTACTTC,CASSPPPDRNRDEQYF
-,TRBJ2-3,TRBD2,TRBV7-9,TGTGCCAGCAGCTTACTAGCGGGAGACACAGATACGCAGTATTTT,CASSLLAGDTDTQYF
-,TRBJ2-3,-,TRBV18,TGTGCCAGCTCCCTCGGGACACCCACAGATACGCAGTATTTT,CASSLGTPTDTQYF
-,TRBJ2-7,-,TRBV10-2,TGCGCCAGCAGTGAGGACGGCTACGAGCAGTACTTC,CASSEDGYEQYF
-,TRBJ2-2,TRBD2,TRBV7-8,TGTGCCAGCAGCCCCAGGACTAGCGGGAGCACCGGGGAGCTGTTTTTT,CASSPRTSGSTGELFF
-,TRBJ2-6,-,TRBV5-1,TGCGCCAGCAGCTCCTTACAGGACTCTGGGGCCAACGTCCTGACTTTC,CASSSLQDSGANVLTF
-,TRBJ2-7,-,TRBV5-1,TGCGCCAGCAGCCCCGGCCCAGGTTACGAGCAGTACTTC,CASSPGPGYEQYF
-,TRBJ1-2,-,TRBV15,TGTGCCACCAGCTGGGTCCAATCGGACTATGGCTACACCTTC,CATSWVQSDYGYTF
-,TRBJ2-7,-,TRBV5-1,TGCGCCAGCAGCTCGACAAAGTCCTACGAGCAGTACTTC,CASSSTKSYEQYF
-,TRBJ1-1,-,TRBV6-5,TGTGCCAGCAGTTATGAGTGGAACCTGAACACTGAAGCTTTCTTT,CASSYEWNLNTEAFF
-,TRBJ1-2,-,TRBV28,TGTGCCAGCAGCCCCCATTTGGCAGAGACTTATGGCTACACCTTC,CASSPHLAETYGYTF
once,TRBJ2-6,TRBD1,TRBV4-2,TGTGCCAGCAGCCGAGGACAGGGAAGGACCAACGTCCTGACTTTC,CASSRGQGRTNVLTF
-,TRBJ2-6,TRBD1,TRBV25-1,TGTGCCACCAGGACAGGTCGACACTCTGGGGCCAACGTCCTGACTTTC,CATRTGRHSGANVLTF
-,TRBJ1-1,-,TRBV6-1,TGTGCCAGCAGTGACCCCGGGGGGGGAACTGAAGCTTTCTTT,CASSDPGGGTEAFF
-,TRBJ1-6,TRBD1,TRBV27,TGTGCCAGCAGTTCATTCCTGACAGGGGGTTATAATTCACCCCTCCACTTT,CASSSFLTGGYNSPLHF
-,TRBJ1-5,TRBD1,TRBV28,TGTGCCAGCAGTTTGCGGGACAGGATGTCCCAGCCCCAGCATTTT,CASSLRDRMSQPQHF